Presented here are 14 T cell receptor beta chains from one specimen sequenced in a study of T cell repertoires in cytomegalovirus infection. Which antigens these TCRs recognize remains unknown. TCRdb passed the reads through MiXCR, listing each CDR3 protein once. The sample contains approximately 500,000 distinct CDR3 sequences, roughly a third of which appear only once. Sequencing used cultured PBMCs, obtained from culture after CMV antigen stimulation. The receptors shown here come from a human donor in good health (CMV status not recorded). Some clones in this sample may be carry-over from other donors' samples.

The J gene is TRBJ1-5, the V gene TRBV3-1; D is unclear. The CDR3 is 13 amino acids. Deletions cut 4 bases from V and 3 bases from J, with 7 bases between. Per the germline V gene, CDR1 is LGHDT and CDR2 is YNNKEL (reference sequence). CDR3 in amino acids: CASSPRNNQPQHF. CDR3 bases: TGTGCCAGCAGCCCGCGAAACAATCAGCCCCAGCATTTT.

CDR3 in DNA: TGTGCCAGCAGCCACTACTACGGGGATGAAAAACTGTTTTTT. Residues: CASSHYYGDEKLFF. The chain recombines TRBV7-8 with TRBJ1-4; D uncertain. Germline loops: CDR1 SGHVS, CDR2 FQNEAQ. Trimming left V 5 bases short and J 6 bases short, with 13 bases between. This CDR3 spans 14 amino acids. Variable domain in full (rest from reference TRBV7-8 and TRBJ1-4): GAGVSQSPRYKVAKRGQDVALRCDPISGHVSLFWYQQALGQGPEFLTYFQNEAQLDKSGLPSDRFFAERPEGSVSTLKIQRTQQEDSAVYLCASSHYYGDEKLFFGSGTQLSVL.

The rearrangement uses TRBV6-2 or TRBV6-3 and TRBJ2-1, with D possibly being TRBD2 (7 bases). The CDR3 runs 18 residues. The V gene's germline CDR1 is MNHEY and CDR2 SVGEGT. V was shortened by 3 bases and J by 6 bases, with 24 bases between the two germline ends. This CDR3 is CASSYFPTAGGAGNEQFF. As DNA, the CDR3 is TGTGCCAGCAGTTATTTTCCCACGGCTGGGGGGGCCGGCAATGAGCAGTTCTTC.

The V call is TRBV7-7, the J call TRBJ2-7, with a weak D call TRBD2 (5 bases). Germline loops: CDR1 SSHAT, CDR2 FNYEAQ (reference sequence). CDR3 length: 14 amino acids. CDR3 sequence (DNA): TGTGCTAGCAGCTGGACTCCTAGCTCCTACGAGCAGTACGTC. Translating gives CASSWTPSSYEQYV.

In its sample, this clonotype was seen many times. The chain recombines TRBV7-8 with TRBJ1-1; D unresolved. This CDR3 has 13 amino acids. Germline V CDR1 and CDR2: SGHVS, FQNEAQ. V was shortened by 0 bases and J by 8 bases, with 10 bases between the two germline ends. In DNA, the CDR3 is TGTGCCAGCAGCTTAGCTGGAGGGTCAGAAGCTTTCTTT. It yields the protein CASSLAGGSEAFF.

The rearrangement joins TRBV5-6 to TRBJ1-1; TRBD1 is a possible D gene (6 bases). Between the trimmed V and J ends, which lost 1 base and 6 bases, there was a span of 13 bases. Germline assignment: CDR1 SGHDT and CDR2 YYEEEE. The CDR3 covers 14 residues. CDR3 sequence (DNA): TGTGCCAGCAGCTTGTTGGGGGCTAGGGCTGAAGCTTTCTTT. It translates to CASSLLGARAEAFF.

This clonotype came up a few times. This chain joins TRBV18 and TRBJ1-1, with unresolved D. The CDR3 loop spans 13 amino acids. V lost 1 base to trimming and J lost 4 bases, with 7 bases between them. Germline CDR1 and CDR2: KGHSH and LQKENI. The CDR3 protein is CASSPRLGTEAFF. Written as DNA, the CDR3 is TGTGCCAGCTCACCACGGCTTGGCACTGAAGCTTTCTTT.

In regard to this clonotype: An end of the junction differs from the germline gene, which may be a read error. The chain couples TRBV7-2 to TRBJ1-1, with D unclear. Germline CDR1 reads SGHTA; CDR2 reads FQGNSA. There are 13 residues in the CDR3. CDR3 in amino acids: CGSTLLRDTEAFF. The CDR3 coding sequence is TGTGGCAGCACCTTACTTAGGGACACTGAAGCTTTCTTT.

The chain is built from TRBV25-1 and TRBJ2-2; D not certain. Germline V gene data show CDR1 as MGHDK and CDR2 as SYGVNS. There are 13 residues in the CDR3. V lost 4 bases, J lost 6 bases, and 9 bases lay in between. The CDR3 DNA reads TGTGCCAGCAGTGTCTCAGGCCCCGGGGAGCTGTTTTTT. This sequence encodes CASSVSGPGELFF.

In nucleotides, the CDR3 is TGTGCCACCAGTGGTGTCCGGGGGCAGATGGGTAATGAGCAGTTCTTC. Translation: CATSGVRGQMGNEQFF. V gene TRBV24-1 combines with J gene TRBJ2-1; D is perhaps TRBD1 or TRBD2 (6 bases each). CDR1 is KGHDR and CDR2 is SFDVKD in the germline V gene. CDR3 length: 16 amino acids. V lost 5 bases, J lost 7 bases, and 20 bases lay in between.

This clonotype occurred many times. The V and J genes are TRBV7-2 and TRBJ2-4, with 7 nucleotides matching TRBD2. V was pared by 10 bases and J by 2 bases, with 11 bases of the junction left unmatched. The germline V gene encodes CDR1 SGHTA and CDR2 FQGNSA. This CDR3 has 15 amino acids. The chain's CDR3 is CATVRSGGTKNIQYF. DNA of the CDR3: TGTGCCACCGTGAGGTCGGGAGGAACCAAAAACATTCAGTACTTC.

This chain links TRBV7-6 with TRBJ2-7, with a weak D call TRBD1 (6 bases). Germline CDR1 reads SGHVS; CDR2 reads FNYEAQ. The CDR3 has 15 amino acids. V shed 3 bases and J shed 1 base, with 13 bases lying between them. The CDR3: CASSLGLGQSYEQYF. CDR3 coding DNA: TGTGCCAGCAGCTTGGGCTTGGGACAATCCTACGAGCAGTACTTC.

This rearrangement joins TRBV11-3 to TRBJ2-3; TRBD2 matches at 10 bases. CDR1 and CDR2 (germline): SGHNT, YENEEA. The ends lost 4 bases at V and 4 bases at J; junction bases unmatched: 5. There are 15 residues in the CDR3. Written as DNA, the CDR3 is TGTGCCAGCAGCTCTAGCGGGAGTGAGGCAGATACGCAGTATTTT. Encoded protein: CASSSSGSEADTQYF.

In this sample, this clonotype turned up a few times. The V and J genes are TRBV7-9 and TRBJ2-1; D remains unclear. Germline assignment: CDR1 SEHNR and CDR2 FQNEAQ (reference sequence). CDR3 length equals 15 residues. Trimming stripped 3 bases from V and 2 bases from J, with 11 bases between. The DNA of the CDR3 is TGTGCCAGCAGCTTCAAGCTCTCCCCCTACAATGAGCAGTTCTTC. As protein: CASSFKLSPYNEQFF.